The T cell receptor (beta chain) described here comes from a study of T cell repertoires in cytomegalovirus infection. Study-level information: Researchers turned to recently identified HLA-C-restricted CMV epitopes as well as well-studied HLA-B-restricted ones. Study-level findings and limits: Across the ex vivo response, the dominant clonotypes were HLA-C-restricted CMV-specific TCR beta clonotypes.

TCRdb recomputed calls from the reads with MiXCR, one row per CDR3 protein. This sample has around 770,000 distinct CDR3 sequences; approximately 32% occur once, and the top ten carry less than 15%. This clonotype was observed at least ten times. Antigen unknown. CDR1 is SGHAT and CDR2 is FQNNGV in the germline V gene. V was pared by 5 bases and J by 4 bases, with 7 bases of the junction left unmatched. The CDR3 contains 17 residues. The TCR sequence derives from a human donor in good health (CMV status not recorded). Some clones in this sample may be carry-over from other donors' samples. J is TRBJ2-3 and V is TRBV11-2; 15 bases agree with TRBD2. The source material was cultured CD8+ T cells from PBMCs, sampled from culture after CMV antigen stimulation. CDR3 sequence reads: CASSHPGTSGGSDTQYF. CDR3 DNA sequence: TGTGCCAGCAGCCACCCCGGGACTAGCGGGGGGTCAGATACGCAGTATTTT.